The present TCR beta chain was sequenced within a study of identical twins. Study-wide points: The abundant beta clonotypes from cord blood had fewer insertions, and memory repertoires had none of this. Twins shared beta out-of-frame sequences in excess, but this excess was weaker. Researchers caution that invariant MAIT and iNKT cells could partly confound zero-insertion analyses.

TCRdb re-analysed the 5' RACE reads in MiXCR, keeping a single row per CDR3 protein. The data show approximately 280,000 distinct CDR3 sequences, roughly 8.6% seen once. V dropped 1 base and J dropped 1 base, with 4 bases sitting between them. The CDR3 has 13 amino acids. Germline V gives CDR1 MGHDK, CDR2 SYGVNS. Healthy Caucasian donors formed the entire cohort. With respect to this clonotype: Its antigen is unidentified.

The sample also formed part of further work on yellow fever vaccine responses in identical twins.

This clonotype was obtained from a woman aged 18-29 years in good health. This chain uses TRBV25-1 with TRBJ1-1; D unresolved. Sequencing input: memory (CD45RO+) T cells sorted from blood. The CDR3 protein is CASSESWNTEAFF. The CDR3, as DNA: TGTGCCAGCAGTGAATCCTGGAACACTGAAGCTTTCTTT.